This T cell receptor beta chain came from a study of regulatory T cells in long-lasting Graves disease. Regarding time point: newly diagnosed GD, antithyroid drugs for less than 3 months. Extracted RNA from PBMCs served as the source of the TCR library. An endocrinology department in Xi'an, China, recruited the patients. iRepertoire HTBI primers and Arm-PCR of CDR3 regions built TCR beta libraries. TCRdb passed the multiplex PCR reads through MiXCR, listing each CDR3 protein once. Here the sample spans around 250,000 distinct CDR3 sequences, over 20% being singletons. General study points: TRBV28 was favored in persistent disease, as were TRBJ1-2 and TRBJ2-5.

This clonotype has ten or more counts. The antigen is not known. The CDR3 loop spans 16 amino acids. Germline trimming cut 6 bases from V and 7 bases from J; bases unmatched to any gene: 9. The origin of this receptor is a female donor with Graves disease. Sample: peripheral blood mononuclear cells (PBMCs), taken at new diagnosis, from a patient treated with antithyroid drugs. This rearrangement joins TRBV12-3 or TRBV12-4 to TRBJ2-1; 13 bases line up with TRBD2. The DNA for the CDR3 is TGTGCCAGCAGCGGCGGACTAGCGGGAGCTGGGAATGAGCAGTTCTTC. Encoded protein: CASSGGLAGAGNEQFF.